These 30 T cell receptor beta chains were sequenced from one sample in a study of T cell changes during pregnancy in multiple sclerosis. Profiled with immunoSEQ multiplex PCR; TCRdb holds only in-frame clones, not every one. Of some 60,000 clones listed, 93% are singletons. Sample: peripheral blood, taken after pregnancy. These receptors originate from a female donor with multiple sclerosis, enrolled in a pregnancy study.

The rearrangement joins TRBV9 to TRBJ1-1; TRBD1 agrees at 9 bases. Trimming removed 0 bases from V and 4 bases from J; junction bases left unmatched: 16. The CDR3 loop spans 19 amino acids. The germline V gene encodes CDR1 SGDLS and CDR2 YYNGEE. Here the CDR3 reads CASSVGPRDRGGVGTEAFF. CDR3 DNA: TGTGCCAGCAGCGTAGGCCCCCGAGACAGGGGGGGGGTGGGCACTGAAGCTTTCTTT.

V usage is TRBV9 and J usage is TRBJ2-1; 14 nucleotides match TRBD2. J lost 0 bases, V lost 4 bases, and 9 bases had no gene match. Germline V gene lookup returns CDR1 SGDLS and CDR2 YYNGEE. The CDR3 has 19 residues. The CDR3 spells CASSSPGLAGDSSYNEQFF. CDR3 sequence (DNA): TGTGCCAGCAGCTCGCCGGGACTAGCGGGAGACAGCTCCTACAATGAGCAGTTCTTC.

V and J are TRBV27 and TRBJ2-7, with TRBD2 matching 7 bases. The length of the CDR3 is 14 residues. Germline loops: CDR1 MNHEY, CDR2 SMNVEV (reference sequence). The trim removed 2 bases at V and 2 bases at J, leaving 3 bases unmatched. The CDR3 coding sequence is TGTGCCAGCAGTTTAGCGGGGGAAACCTACGAGCAGTACTTC. Amino acids: CASSLAGETYEQYF.

This clone was picked up one time. The J gene is TRBJ1-4, the V gene TRBV14, with 7 bases fitting TRBD1. The CDR3 contains 15 residues. Germline-derived CDR1 and CDR2 are SGHDN and FVKESK. Trimming cost V 3 bases and J 10 bases; bases outside gene matches: 11. CDR3 DNA: TGTGCCAGCAGCCAGGAGACAGGGACATCCGGAAAACTGTTTTTT. Its translation: CASSQETGTSGKLFF.

This sequence joins TRBV18 and TRBJ1-3, with no clear D. V was shortened by 3 bases and J by 6 bases, with 6 bases between the two germline ends. The CDR3 totals 12 residues. Germline CDR1 reads KGHSH; CDR2 reads LQKENI. In nucleotides, the CDR3 is TGTGCCAGCTCACCTCCAGAAAACACCATATATTTT. Translation gives CASSPPENTIYF.

The chain has TRBV11-2 and TRBJ2-7, with 10 positions matching TRBD1. Trimming at V came to 4 bases and at J to 2 bases, leaving 2 bases not matched to a gene. The V gene's germline CDR1 is SGHAT and CDR2 FQNNGV. The CDR3 spans 14 residues. The CDR3 reads CASSSDRGPYEQYF. Written as DNA, the CDR3 is TGTGCCAGCAGCTCCGACAGGGGGCCCTACGAGCAGTACTTC.

This chain connects TRBV6-5 to TRBJ2-7, with 7 bases aligning to TRBD1. V was pared by 6 bases and J by 2 bases, with 4 bases of the junction left unmatched. Germline-derived CDR1 and CDR2 are MNHEY and SVGAGI. This CDR3 comprises 13 residues. In DNA form, the CDR3 reads TGTGCCAGCAGGAGGGACAGCCCCTACGAGCAGTACTTC. It translates to CASRRDSPYEQYF.

CDR3 DNA: TGCGCCAGCAGCTTGAGTGCAGGGGCCAACGAGCAGTACTTC. It yields the protein CASSLSAGANEQYF. This chain connects TRBV5-1 to TRBJ2-7; weak D call: TRBD1 (6 bases). This CDR3 spans 14 amino acids. Germline CDR1 reads SGHRS; CDR2 reads YFSETQ. The V gene lost 1 base and the J gene lost 5 bases, with 13 bases spanning the gap. The whole variable domain, filled in from reference TRBV5-1 and TRBJ2-7, reads KAGVTQTPRYLIKTRGQQVTLSCSPISGHRSVSWYQQTPGQGLQFLFEYFSETQRNKGNFPGRFSGRQFSNSRSEMNVSTLELGDSALYLCASSLSAGANEQYFGPGTRLTVT.

The chain uses TRBV5-1 and TRBJ2-3, with a tentative D call TRBD1 (5 bases). V was trimmed by 2 bases and J by 3 bases, leaving 16 bases between them. Germline CDR1 and CDR2: SGHRS and YFSETQ. The CDR3 runs 16 residues. The CDR3 bases are TGCGCCAGCAGCTTCCAGGGAATGAGAGGAACAGATACGCAGTATTTT. It translates to CASSFQGMRGTDTQYF.

The chain is built from TRBV18 and TRBJ2-7; maybe TRBD2 (6 bases). There are 15 residues in the CDR3. Germline V gives CDR1 KGHSH, CDR2 LQKENI. The V end lost 2 bases, the J end lost 0 bases, and 11 bases lay between the germline ends. CDR3 sequence reads: CASSPLPAGSYEQYF. The CDR3 DNA reads as TGTGCCAGCTCACCATTGCCAGCGGGCTCCTACGAGCAGTACTTC.

The chain uses TRBV2 and TRBJ2-1; TRBD2 matches at 8 bases. Germline assignment: CDR1 SNHLY and CDR2 FYNNEI. Trimming cost V 8 bases and J 6 bases; bases outside gene matches: 12. The CDR3 has 15 residues. The CDR3, as DNA: TGTGCCAGCGGGAGATGGGCTAGCGGGCCCAATGAGCAGTTCTTC. It codes for CASGRWASGPNEQFF.

The chain has TRBV28 and TRBJ2-2; 12 bases match TRBD1. From germline, CDR1 is MDHEN and CDR2 SYDVKM. Losses at the gene ends were 3 bases for V and 9 bases for J; bases not matched to a gene: 17. This CDR3 contains 19 residues. CDR3 DNA: TGTGCCAGCAGTTTCCCCCGACTTGGGACAGGGGGCAGAGGCAGGGAGCTGTTTTTT. Encoded protein: CASSFPRLGTGGRGRELFF.

Worth noting for this clone: At one boundary the junction diverges from the germline segment, which might be a read error. The CDR3 sequence: CATSRVGGTDTQYF. In nucleotides, the CDR3 is TGTGCCACCAGCAGAGTAGGAGGGACAGATACACAGTATTTT. V gene TRBV15 combines with J gene TRBJ2-3; D perhaps matches TRBD1 (7 bases). The CDR3 has 14 residues. The germline CDR1 and CDR2 sequences are LNHNV and YYDKDF (reference sequence).

V gene TRBV7-9 combines with J gene TRBJ2-7, with 9 positions matching TRBD2. J lost 5 bases, V lost 3 bases, and 8 bases had no gene match. The germline gives CDR1 SEHNR, CDR2 FQNEAQ (reference sequence). The CDR3 is made up of 15 amino acids. CDR3 sequence reads: CASSFSGSPRHEQYF. Written as DNA, the CDR3 is TGTGCCAGCAGCTTTAGCGGGAGCCCTCGCCACGAGCAGTACTTC.

This sequence joins TRBV6-6 and TRBJ1-5; 7 bases map to TRBD1. The germline CDR1 and CDR2 sequences are MNHNY and SVGAGI (reference sequence). J lost 6 bases, V lost 4 bases, and 3 bases had no gene match. The CDR3 has 13 residues. The CDR3 bases are TGTGCCAGCAGTTTCGACAGGGTTCAGCCCCAGCATTTT. Residues: CASSFDRVQPQHF.

The J gene is TRBJ2-1, the V gene TRBV30; 9 positions match TRBD2. The CDR3 has 15 amino acids. The V segment lost 0 bases and the J segment 6 bases; nucleotides outside the gene matches: 6. Germline V lookup: CDR1 GTSNPN, CDR2 SVGIG (reference sequence). CDR3 nucleotides: TGTGCCTGGAGTGTACTTGCGGGAGGGCCCAATGAGCAGTTCTTC. Translation gives CAWSVLAGGPNEQFF. The whole variable domain, filled in from reference TRBV30 and TRBJ2-1, reads SQTIHQWPATLVQPVGSPLSLECTVEGTSNPNLYWYRQAAGRGLQLLFYSVGIGQISSEVPQNLSASRPQDRQFILSSKKLLLSDSGFYLCAWSVLAGGPNEQFFGPGTRLTVL.

This sequence joins TRBV27 and TRBJ2-1; D might be TRBD1 (6 bases). The CDR3 is 13 residues long. Germline lookup yields CDR1 MNHEY and CDR2 SMNVEV (reference sequence). The ends were cut back, 6 bases at V and 10 bases at J, with 16 bases in the middle. The CDR3 sequence is CASSPQSDSEQFF. CDR3 DNA: TGTGCCAGCAGCCCCCAATCGGACAGCGAGCAGTTCTTC.

In this sample, this clone turned up once. The rearrangement joins TRBV2 to TRBJ2-5, with D hard to call. Germline lookup yields CDR1 SNHLY and CDR2 FYNNEI. Between the trimmed V and J ends, which lost 4 bases and 4 bases, there was a span of 4 bases. This CDR3 contains 11 residues. DNA of the CDR3: TGTGCCAGCAGTGCTTTAGAGACCCAGTACTTC. Translation: CASSALETQYF.

The V gene is TRBV27, the J gene TRBJ2-1; possible D gene TRBD1, 6 bases. Trimming shortened V by 0 bases and J by 1 base, and 10 bases separated the two germline ends. This CDR3 contains 16 residues. Germline-derived CDR1 and CDR2 are MNHEY and SMNVEV (reference sequence). In DNA form, the CDR3 reads TGTGCCAGCAGTTTATCGGCAGGGGCTTCCTACAATGAGCAGTTCTTC. Its translation: CASSLSAGASYNEQFF.

The rearrangement joins TRBV19 to TRBJ2-7; TRBD2 matches at 7 bases. This CDR3 spans 13 amino acids. The junction had 3 bases not matched to a gene; V was cut back by 5 bases and J by 2 bases. Germline lookup yields CDR1 LNHDA and CDR2 SQIVND (reference sequence). The CDR3 nucleotides read TGTGCCAGTAGTTTCGGGACTACCTACGAGCAGTACTTC. Amino acids: CASSFGTTYEQYF.

The rearrangement uses TRBV19 and TRBJ1-2, with 9 bases aligning to TRBD1. V lost 6 bases to trimming and J lost 5 bases; unmatched junction nucleotides: 4. The CDR3 spans 13 residues. Germline CDR1 reads LNHDA; CDR2 reads SQIVND (reference sequence). CDR3 amino acids: CASRLTGGYGYTF. The CDR3, as DNA: TGTGCCAGTAGGCTGACAGGGGGTTATGGCTACACCTTC.

This clone appeared a single time. The chain recombines TRBV28 with TRBJ2-1; a possible D gene is TRBD2 (5 bases). Trimming removed 3 bases from V and 5 bases from J, with 14 bases in between. The CDR3 has 15 amino acids. CDR1 MDHEN and CDR2 SYDVKM come from the germline V gene. CDR3 sequence (DNA): TGTGCCAGCAGTTTTTGGGCAGGAGGCAACAATGAGCAGTTCTTC. Protein product: CASSFWAGGNNEQFF. The full variable domain, in which reference TRBV28 and TRBJ2-1 provide the parts outside the CDR3, is DVKVTQSSRYLVKRTGEKVFLECVQDMDHENMFWYRQDPGLGLRLIYFSYDVKMKEKGDIPEGYSVSREKKERFSLILESASTNQTSMYLCASSFWAGGNNEQFFGPGTRLTVL.

CDR3 in amino acids: CASSKVPEDRVSYEQYF. The CDR3 nucleotides read TGTGCCAGCAGCAAAGTACCAGAAGACAGGGTTTCCTACGAGCAGTACTTC. The J gene is TRBJ2-7, the V gene TRBV21-1; no DNA check was done on the table's D call, TRBD1. TRBV21-1 is annotated as a pseudogene. CDR3 size: 17 residues.

The chain joins TRBV5-1 to TRBJ2-7; 8 bases agree with TRBD1. Germline assignment: CDR1 SGHRS and CDR2 YFSETQ. There are 17 residues in the CDR3. Germline trimming cut 0 bases from V and 3 bases from J; bases unmatched to any gene: 11. The CDR3 DNA reads as TGCGCCAGCAGCTTGGGAGTAAACAGGGGGTATGACTACGAGCAGTACTTC. Translated, it gives CASSLGVNRGYDYEQYF.

The V and J genes are TRBV2 and TRBJ1-1; 7 nucleotides align to TRBD1. V lost 2 bases, J lost 7 bases, and 10 bases stayed unmatched. There are 15 residues in the CDR3. CDR1 and CDR2 (germline): SNHLY, FYNNEI. DNA of the CDR3: TGTGCCAGCAGTGAATTGGCGACAGGGACTGATGAAGCTTTCTTT. Its protein is CASSELATGTDEAFF.

The chain couples TRBV4-3 to TRBJ2-5, with unresolved D. The V end lost 7 bases, the J end lost 5 bases, and 14 bases lay between the germline ends. In germline, CDR1 is LGHNA, CDR2 YSLEER. This CDR3 is 13 amino acids long. The CDR3 reads CASNRSNGETQYF. The CDR3 DNA is TGCGCCAGCAACCGATCGAACGGGGAGACCCAGTACTTC.

V gene TRBV6-1 combines with J gene TRBJ1-2; a weak D match, TRBD1 (5 bases). This CDR3 has 14 residues. Trimming pared 2 bases from V and 3 bases from J, leaving 10 bases between. CDR1 and CDR2 from the germline V gene are MNHNS and SASEGT. As DNA, the CDR3 is TGTGCCAGCAGTGAATCAGGGTCGGACTATGGCTACACCTTC. Protein product: CASSESGSDYGYTF.

This sequence joins TRBV6-5 and TRBJ1-1; 9 bases align to TRBD1. Germline CDR1 reads MNHEY; CDR2 reads SVGAGI. With V trimmed by 7 bases and J by 6 bases, 6 bases remained unmatched. The CDR3 extends over 13 amino acids. CDR3 in DNA: TGTGCCAGCACCCGGACAGGGGACGCTGAAGCTTTCTTT. Residues: CASTRTGDAEAFF.

The chain is built from TRBV11-2 and TRBJ2-3; D is unclear. Between the trimmed V and J ends, which lost 4 bases and 8 bases, there was a span of 10 bases. Per the germline V gene, CDR1 is SGHAT and CDR2 is FQNNGV. There are 12 residues in the CDR3. This CDR3 is CASSSPAGTQYF. The CDR3 nucleotides read TGTGCCAGCAGCTCGCCCGCCGGTACGCAGTATTTT.

This sequence joins TRBV9 and TRBJ2-5; the match to TRBD2 covers 16 bases. This CDR3 contains 18 residues. Germline V CDR1 and CDR2: SGDLS, YYNGEE. J lost 2 bases, V lost 4 bases, and 8 bases had no gene match. The CDR3 loop reads CASSYGTSGRGGQETQYF. The DNA of the CDR3 is TGTGCCAGCAGCTACGGGACTAGCGGGAGGGGAGGTCAAGAGACCCAGTACTTC.